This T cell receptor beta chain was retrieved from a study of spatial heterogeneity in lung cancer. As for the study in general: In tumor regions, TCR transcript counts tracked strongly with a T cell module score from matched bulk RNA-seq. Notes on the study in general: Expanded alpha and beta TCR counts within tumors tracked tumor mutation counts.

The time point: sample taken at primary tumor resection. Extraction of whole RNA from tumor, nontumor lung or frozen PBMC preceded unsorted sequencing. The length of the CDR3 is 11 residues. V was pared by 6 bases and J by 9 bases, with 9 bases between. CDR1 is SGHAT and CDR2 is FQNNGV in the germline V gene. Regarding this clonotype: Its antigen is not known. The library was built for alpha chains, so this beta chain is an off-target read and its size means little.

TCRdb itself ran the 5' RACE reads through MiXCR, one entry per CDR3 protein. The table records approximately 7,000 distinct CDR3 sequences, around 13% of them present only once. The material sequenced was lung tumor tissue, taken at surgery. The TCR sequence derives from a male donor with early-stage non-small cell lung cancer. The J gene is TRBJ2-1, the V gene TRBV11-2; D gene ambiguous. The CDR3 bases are TGTGCCAGCAGTTTCTCGGGTGAGCAGTTCTTC. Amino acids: CASSFSGEQFF.